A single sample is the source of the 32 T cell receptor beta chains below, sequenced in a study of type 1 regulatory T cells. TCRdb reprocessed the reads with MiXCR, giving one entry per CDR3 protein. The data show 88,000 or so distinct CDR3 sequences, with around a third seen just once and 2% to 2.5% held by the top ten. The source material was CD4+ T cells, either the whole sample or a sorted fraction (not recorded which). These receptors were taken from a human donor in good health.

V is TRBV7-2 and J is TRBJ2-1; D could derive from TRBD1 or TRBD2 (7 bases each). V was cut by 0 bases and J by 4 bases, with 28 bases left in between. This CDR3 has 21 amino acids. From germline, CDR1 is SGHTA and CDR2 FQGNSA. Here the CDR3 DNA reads TGTGCCAGCAGCTTAGCGGGCACCTACCAGGGGGGTAAAGCGGGATACAATGAGCAGTTCTTC. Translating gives CASSLAGTYQGGKAGYNEQFF.

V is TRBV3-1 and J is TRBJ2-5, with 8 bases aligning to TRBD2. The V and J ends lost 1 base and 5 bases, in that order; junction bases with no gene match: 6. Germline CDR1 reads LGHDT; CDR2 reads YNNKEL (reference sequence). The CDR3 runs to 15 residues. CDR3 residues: CASSQAGGGRETQYF. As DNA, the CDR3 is TGTGCCAGCAGCCAAGCTGGGGGCGGGAGGGAGACCCAGTACTTC.

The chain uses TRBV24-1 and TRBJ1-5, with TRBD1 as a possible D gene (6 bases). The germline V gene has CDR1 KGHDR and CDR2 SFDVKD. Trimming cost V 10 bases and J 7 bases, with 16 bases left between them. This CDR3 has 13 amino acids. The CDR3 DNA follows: TGTGCCACTGGGGGGCAGGGAGGACAGCCCCAGCATTTT. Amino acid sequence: CATGGQGGQPQHF.

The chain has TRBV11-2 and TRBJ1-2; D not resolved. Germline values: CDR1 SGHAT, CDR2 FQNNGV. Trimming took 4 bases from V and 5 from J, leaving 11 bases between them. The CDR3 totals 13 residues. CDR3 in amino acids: CASSSLRLYGYTF. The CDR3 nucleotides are TGTGCCAGCAGCTCCCTCCGATTATATGGCTACACCTTC.

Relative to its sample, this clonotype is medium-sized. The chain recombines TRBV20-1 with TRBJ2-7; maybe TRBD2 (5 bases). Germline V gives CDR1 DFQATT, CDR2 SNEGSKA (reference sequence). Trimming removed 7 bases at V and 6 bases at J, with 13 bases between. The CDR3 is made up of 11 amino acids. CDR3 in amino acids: CSGRSGGEQYF. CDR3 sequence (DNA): TGCAGTGGGAGGTCCGGCGGCGAGCAGTACTTC.

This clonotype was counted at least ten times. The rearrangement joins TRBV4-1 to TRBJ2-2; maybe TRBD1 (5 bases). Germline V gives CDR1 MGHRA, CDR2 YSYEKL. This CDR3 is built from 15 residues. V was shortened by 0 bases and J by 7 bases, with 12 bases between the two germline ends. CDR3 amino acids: CASSQDGRAGGELFF. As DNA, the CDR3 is TGCGCCAGCAGCCAAGATGGCAGGGCTGGCGGGGAGCTGTTTTTT.

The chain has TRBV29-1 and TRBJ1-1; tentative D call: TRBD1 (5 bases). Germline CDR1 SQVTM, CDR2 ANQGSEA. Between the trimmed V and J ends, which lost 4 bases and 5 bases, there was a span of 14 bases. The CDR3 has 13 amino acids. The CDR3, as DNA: TGCAGCGTTGGTGCAGGGCGGGGGACTGAAGCTTTCTTT. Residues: CSVGAGRGTEAFF.

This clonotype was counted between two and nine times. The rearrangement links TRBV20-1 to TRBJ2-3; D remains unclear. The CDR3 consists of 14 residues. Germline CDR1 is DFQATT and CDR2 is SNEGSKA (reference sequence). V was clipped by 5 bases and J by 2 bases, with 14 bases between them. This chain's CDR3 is CSAPSYASTDTQYF. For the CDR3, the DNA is TGCAGTGCTCCGTCCTATGCTTCCACAGATACGCAGTATTTT.

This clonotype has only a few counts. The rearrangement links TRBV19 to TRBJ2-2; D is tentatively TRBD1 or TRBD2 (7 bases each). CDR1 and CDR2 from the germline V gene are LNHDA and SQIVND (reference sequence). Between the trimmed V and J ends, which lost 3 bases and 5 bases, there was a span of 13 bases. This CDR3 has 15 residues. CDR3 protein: CASSIRQGGTGELFF. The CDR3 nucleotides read TGTGCCAGTAGTATTCGACAGGGAGGGACCGGGGAGCTGTTTTTT.

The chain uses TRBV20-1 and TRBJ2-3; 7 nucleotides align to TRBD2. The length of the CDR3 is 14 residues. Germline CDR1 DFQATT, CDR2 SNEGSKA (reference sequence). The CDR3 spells CSPLDSGGGDTQYF. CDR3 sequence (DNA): TGCAGCCCGCTAGACTCGGGAGGAGGGGATACGCAGTATTTT.

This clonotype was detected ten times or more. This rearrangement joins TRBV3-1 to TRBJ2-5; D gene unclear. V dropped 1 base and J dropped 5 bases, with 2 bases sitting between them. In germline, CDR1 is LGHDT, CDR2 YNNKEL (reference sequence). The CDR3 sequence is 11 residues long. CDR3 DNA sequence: TGTGCCAGCAGCCAAGGGGAGACCCAGTACTTC. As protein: CASSQGETQYF.

The DNA for the CDR3 is TGTGCCTGGAGTGTCGGAGGGCAGATTAATGAAAAACTGTTTTTT. Protein: CAWSVGGQINEKLFF. This rearrangement joins TRBV30 to TRBJ1-4, with D uncertain. The germline V gene encodes CDR1 GTSNPN and CDR2 SVGIG (reference sequence). V was cut by 0 bases and J by 4 bases, with 12 bases left in between. CDR3 length: 15 amino acids.

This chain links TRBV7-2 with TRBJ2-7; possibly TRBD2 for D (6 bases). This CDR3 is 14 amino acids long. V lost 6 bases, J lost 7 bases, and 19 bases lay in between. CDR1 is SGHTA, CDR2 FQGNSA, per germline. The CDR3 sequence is CASRSVAVSREQYF. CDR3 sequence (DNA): TGTGCCAGCAGATCCGTAGCGGTGTCAAGGGAGCAGTACTTC.

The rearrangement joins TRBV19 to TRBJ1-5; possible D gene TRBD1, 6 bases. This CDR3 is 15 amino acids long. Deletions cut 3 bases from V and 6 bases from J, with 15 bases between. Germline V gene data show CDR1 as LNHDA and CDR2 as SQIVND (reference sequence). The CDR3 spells CASSIAAGVGQPQHF. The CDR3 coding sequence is TGTGCCAGTAGTATCGCCGCAGGGGTAGGTCAGCCCCAGCATTTT.

The CDR3 sequence is CASSPRHTLAKNIQYF. In nucleotides, the CDR3 is TGTGCCAGCAGCCCTCGACACACTCTAGCCAAAAACATTCAGTACTTC. This sequence joins TRBV7-2 and TRBJ2-4; D is uncertain. V lost 5 bases to trimming and J lost 0 bases, with 14 bases between them. Germline CDR1 is SGHTA and CDR2 is FQGNSA. This CDR3 has 16 residues.

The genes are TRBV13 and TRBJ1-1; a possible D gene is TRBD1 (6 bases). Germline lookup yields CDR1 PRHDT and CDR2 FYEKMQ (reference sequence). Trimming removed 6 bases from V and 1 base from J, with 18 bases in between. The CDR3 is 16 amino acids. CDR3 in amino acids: CASSRSGGGWNTEAFF. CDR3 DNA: TGTGCCAGCAGTCGAAGTGGAGGGGGATGGAACACTGAAGCTTTCTTT. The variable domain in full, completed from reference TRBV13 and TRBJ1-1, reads AAGVIQSPRHLIKEKRETATLKCYPIPRHDTVYWYQQGPGQDPQFLISFYEKMQSDKGSIPDRFSAQQFSDYHSELNMSSLELGDSALYFCASSRSGGGWNTEAFFGQGTRLTVV.

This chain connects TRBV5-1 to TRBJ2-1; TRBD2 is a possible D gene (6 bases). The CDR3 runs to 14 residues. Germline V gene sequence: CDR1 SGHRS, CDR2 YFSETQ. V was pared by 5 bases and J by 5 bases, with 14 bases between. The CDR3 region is CASSSGESHNEQFF. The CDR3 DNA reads TGCGCCAGCAGTTCGGGGGAGAGTCACAATGAGCAGTTCTTC.

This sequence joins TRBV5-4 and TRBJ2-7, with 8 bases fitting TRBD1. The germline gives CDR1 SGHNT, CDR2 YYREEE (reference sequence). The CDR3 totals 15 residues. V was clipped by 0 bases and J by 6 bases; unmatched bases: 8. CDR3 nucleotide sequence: TGTGCCAGCAGCTTGGTATCCCAGGGGGCCCGCGAGCAGTACTTC. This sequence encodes CASSLVSQGAREQYF.

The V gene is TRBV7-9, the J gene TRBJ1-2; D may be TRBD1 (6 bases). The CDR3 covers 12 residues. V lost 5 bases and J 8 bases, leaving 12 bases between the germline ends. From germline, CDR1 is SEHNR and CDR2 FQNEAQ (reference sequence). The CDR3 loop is CASSRTDGGYTF. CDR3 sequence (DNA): TGTGCCAGCAGCCGGACAGACGGCGGCTACACCTTC.

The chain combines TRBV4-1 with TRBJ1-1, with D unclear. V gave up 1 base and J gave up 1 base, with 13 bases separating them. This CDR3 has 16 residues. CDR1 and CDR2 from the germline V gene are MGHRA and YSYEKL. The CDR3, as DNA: TGCGCCAGCAGCCAAGCCCAGGCAGGAGGGAACACTGAAGCTTTCTTT. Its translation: CASSQAQAGGNTEAFF.

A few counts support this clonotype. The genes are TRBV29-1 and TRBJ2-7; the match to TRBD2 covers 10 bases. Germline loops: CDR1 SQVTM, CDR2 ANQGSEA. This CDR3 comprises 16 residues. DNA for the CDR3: TGCACCACACGGGGGGCTAGCGGGAGCCCATCCTACGAGCAGTACTTC. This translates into CTTRGASGSPSYEQYF.

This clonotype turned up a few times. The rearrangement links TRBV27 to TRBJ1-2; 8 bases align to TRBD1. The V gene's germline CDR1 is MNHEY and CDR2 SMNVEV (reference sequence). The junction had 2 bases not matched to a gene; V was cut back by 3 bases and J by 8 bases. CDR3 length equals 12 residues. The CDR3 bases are TGTGCCAGCAGTTTCACAGGGGGAGGCTACACCTTC. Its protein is CASSFTGGGYTF.

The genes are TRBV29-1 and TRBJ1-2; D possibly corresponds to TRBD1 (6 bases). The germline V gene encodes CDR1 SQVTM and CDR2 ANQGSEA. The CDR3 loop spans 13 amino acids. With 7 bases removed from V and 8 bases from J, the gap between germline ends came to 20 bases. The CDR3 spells CSAGVAGGSGYTF. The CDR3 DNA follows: TGCAGCGCTGGGGTGGCCGGGGGCTCCGGCTACACCTTC.

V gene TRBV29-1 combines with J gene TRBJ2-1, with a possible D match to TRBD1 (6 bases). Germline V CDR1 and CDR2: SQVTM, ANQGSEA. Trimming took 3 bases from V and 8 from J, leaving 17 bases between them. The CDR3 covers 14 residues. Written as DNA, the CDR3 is TGCAGCGTTGATTTTACAGGGATCCGGGATGAGCAGTTCTTC. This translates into CSVDFTGIRDEQFF.

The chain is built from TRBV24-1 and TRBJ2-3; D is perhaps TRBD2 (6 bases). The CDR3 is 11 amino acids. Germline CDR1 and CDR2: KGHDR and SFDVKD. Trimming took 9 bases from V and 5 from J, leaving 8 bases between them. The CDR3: CATQAGDTQYF. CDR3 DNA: TGTGCCACCCAAGCGGGAGATACGCAGTATTTT.

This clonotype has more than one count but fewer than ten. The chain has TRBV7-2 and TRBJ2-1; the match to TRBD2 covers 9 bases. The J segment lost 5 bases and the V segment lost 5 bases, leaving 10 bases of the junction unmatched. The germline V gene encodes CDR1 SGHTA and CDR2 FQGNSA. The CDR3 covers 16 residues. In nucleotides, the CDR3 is TGTGCCAGCAGCCTCATGACTAGCGGATTCAACAATGAGCAGTTCTTC. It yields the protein CASSLMTSGFNNEQFF.

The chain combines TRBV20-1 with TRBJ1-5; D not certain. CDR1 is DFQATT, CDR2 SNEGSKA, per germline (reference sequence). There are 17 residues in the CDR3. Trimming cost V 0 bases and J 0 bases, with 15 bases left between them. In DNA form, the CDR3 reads TGCAGTGCTAGAGATCGGGCGTTGAGGGATAGCAATCAGCCCCAGCATTTT. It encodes CSARDRALRDSNQPQHF.

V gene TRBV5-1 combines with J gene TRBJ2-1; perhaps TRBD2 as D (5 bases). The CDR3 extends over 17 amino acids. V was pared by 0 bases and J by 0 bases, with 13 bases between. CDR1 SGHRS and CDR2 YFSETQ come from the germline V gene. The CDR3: CASSLASGSSSYNEQFF. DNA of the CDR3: TGCGCCAGCAGCTTGGCTTCGGGAAGTAGCTCCTACAATGAGCAGTTCTTC.

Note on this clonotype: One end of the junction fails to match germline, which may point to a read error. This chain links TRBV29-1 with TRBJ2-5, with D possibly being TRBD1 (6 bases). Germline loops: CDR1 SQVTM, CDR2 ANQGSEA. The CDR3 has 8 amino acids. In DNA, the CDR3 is TGCAGCACCCAGGACAGACACTTC. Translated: CSTQDRHF.

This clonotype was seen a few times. The CDR3 loop reads CSARVINIDEQFF. The CDR3, as DNA: TGCAGTGCTAGAGTAATAAATATCGATGAGCAGTTCTTC. This chain connects TRBV20-1 to TRBJ2-1; no clear D gene. This CDR3 is 13 amino acids long. V was pared by 1 base and J by 8 bases, with 12 bases between. Germline loops: CDR1 DFQATT, CDR2 SNEGSKA (reference sequence).

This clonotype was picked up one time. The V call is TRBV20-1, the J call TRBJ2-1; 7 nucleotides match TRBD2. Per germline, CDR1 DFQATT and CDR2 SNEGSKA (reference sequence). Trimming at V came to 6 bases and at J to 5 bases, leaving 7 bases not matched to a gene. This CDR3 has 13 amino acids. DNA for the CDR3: TGCAGTGCGTGGCTAGCGGTTCACAATGAGCAGTTCTTC. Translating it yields CSAWLAVHNEQFF.

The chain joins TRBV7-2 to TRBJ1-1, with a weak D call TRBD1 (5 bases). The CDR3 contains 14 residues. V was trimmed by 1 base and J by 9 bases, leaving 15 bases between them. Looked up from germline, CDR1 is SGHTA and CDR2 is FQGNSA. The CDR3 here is CASSLDRWGGKAFF. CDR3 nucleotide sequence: TGTGCCAGCAGCTTAGATCGATGGGGCGGAAAAGCTTTCTTT.